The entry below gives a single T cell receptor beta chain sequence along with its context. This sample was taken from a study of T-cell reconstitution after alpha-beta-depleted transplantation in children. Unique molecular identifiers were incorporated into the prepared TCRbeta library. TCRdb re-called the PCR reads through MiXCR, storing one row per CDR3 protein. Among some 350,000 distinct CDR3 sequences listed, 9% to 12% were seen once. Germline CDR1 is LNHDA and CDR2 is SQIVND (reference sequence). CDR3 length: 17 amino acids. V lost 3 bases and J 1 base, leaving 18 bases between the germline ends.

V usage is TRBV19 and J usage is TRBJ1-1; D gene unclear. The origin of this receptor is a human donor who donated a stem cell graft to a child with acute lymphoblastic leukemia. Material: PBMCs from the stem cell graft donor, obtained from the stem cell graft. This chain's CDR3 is CASSIDTFRLKNTEAFF. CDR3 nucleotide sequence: TGTGCCAGTAGTATCGACACTTTCAGGCTCAAGAACACTGAAGCTTTCTTT. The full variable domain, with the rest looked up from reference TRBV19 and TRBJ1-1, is DGGITQSPKYLFRKEGQNVTLSCEQNLNHDAMYWYRQDPGQGLRLIYYSQIVNDFQKGDIAEGYSVSREKKESFPLTVTSAQKNPTAFYLCASSIDTFRLKNTEAFFGQGTRLTVV.